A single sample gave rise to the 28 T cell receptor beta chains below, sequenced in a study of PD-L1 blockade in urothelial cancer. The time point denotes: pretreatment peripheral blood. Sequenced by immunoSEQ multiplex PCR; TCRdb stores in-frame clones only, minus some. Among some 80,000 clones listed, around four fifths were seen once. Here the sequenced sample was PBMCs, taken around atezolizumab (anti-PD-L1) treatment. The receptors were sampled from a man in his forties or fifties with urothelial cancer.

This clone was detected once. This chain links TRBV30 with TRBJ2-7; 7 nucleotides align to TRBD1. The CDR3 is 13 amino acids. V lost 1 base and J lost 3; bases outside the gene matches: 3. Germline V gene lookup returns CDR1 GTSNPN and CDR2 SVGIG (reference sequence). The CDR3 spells CAWSGQGNYEQYF. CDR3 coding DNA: TGTGCCTGGAGTGGACAGGGTAACTACGAGCAGTACTTC.

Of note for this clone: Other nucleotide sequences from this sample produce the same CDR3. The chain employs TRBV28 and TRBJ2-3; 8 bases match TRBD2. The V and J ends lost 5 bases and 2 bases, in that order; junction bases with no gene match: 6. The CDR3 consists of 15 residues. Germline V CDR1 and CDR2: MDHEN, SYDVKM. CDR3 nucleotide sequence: TGTGCCAGCAGTCCACCTAGCGGGCTCACAGATACGCAGTATTTT. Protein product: CASSPPSGLTDTQYF.

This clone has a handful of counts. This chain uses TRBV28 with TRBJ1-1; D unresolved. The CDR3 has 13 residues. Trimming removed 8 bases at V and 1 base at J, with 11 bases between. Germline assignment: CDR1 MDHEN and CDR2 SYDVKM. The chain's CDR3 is CASGWSTNTEAFF. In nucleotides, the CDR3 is TGTGCCAGCGGTTGGAGTACGAACACTGAAGCTTTCTTT. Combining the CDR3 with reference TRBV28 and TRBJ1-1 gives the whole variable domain DVKVTQSSRYLVKRTGEKVFLECVQDMDHENMFWYRQDPGLGLRLIYFSYDVKMKEKGDIPEGYSVSREKKERFSLILESASTNQTSMYLCASGWSTNTEAFFGQGTRLTVV.

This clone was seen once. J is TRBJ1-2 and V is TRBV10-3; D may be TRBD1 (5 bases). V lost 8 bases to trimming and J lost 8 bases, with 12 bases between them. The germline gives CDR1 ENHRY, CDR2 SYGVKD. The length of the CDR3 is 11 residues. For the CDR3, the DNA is TGTGCCATCGGGGGGAGTAGCGGCTACACCTTC. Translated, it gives CAIGGSSGYTF.

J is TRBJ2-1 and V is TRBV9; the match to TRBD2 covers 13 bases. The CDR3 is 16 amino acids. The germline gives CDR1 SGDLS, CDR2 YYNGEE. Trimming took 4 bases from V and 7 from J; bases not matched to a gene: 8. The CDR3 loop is CASSFRGLAGSNEQFF. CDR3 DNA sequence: TGTGCCAGCAGCTTCCGGGGACTAGCGGGATCAAATGAGCAGTTCTTC.

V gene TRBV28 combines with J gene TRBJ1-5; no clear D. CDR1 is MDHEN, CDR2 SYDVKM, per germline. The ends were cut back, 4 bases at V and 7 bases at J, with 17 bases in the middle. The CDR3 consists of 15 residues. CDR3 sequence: CASSSKEKWNQPQHF. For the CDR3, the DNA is TGTGCCAGCAGTTCAAAGGAGAAATGGAACCAGCCCCAGCATTTT.

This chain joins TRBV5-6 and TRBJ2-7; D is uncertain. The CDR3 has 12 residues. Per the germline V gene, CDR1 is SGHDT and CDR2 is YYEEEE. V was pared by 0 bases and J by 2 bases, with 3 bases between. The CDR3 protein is CASSLAAYEQYF. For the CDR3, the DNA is TGTGCCAGCAGCTTGGCCGCCTACGAGCAGTACTTC. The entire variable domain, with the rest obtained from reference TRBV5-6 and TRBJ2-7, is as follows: DAGVTQSPTHLIKTRGQQVTLRCSPKSGHDTVSWYQQALGQGPQFIFQYYEEEERQRGNFPDRFSGHQFPNYSSELNVNALLLGDSALYLCASSLAAYEQYFGPGTRLTVT.

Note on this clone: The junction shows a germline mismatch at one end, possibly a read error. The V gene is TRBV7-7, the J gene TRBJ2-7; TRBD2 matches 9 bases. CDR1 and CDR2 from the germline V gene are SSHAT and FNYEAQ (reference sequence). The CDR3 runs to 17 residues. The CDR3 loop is CASREGLAGTTSYEQYF. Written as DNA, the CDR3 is TGTGCTAGCAGGGAAGGGCTAGCGGGAACCACCAGTTACGAGCAGTACTTC.

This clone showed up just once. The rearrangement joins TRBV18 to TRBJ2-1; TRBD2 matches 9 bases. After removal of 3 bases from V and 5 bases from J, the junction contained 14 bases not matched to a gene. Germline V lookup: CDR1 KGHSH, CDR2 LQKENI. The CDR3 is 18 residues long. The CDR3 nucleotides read TGTGCCAGCTCACCTCTGGTTGTGGGCGGGAGGGCCCACAATGAGCAGTTCTTC. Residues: CASSPLVVGGRAHNEQFF. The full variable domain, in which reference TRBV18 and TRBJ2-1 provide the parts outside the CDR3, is NAGVMQNPRHLVRRRGQEARLRCSPMKGHSHVYWYRQLPEEGLKFMVYLQKENIIDESGMPKERFSAEFPKEGPSILRIQQVVRGDSAAYFCASSPLVVGGRAHNEQFFGPGTRLTVL.

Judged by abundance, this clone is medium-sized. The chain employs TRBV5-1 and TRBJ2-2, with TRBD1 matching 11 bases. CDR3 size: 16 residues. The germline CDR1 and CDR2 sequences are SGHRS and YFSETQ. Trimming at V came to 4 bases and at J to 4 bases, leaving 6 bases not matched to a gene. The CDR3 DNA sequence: TGCGCCAGCAGCGCGCAGGGACAGGGGGTCACCGGGGAGCTGTTTTTT. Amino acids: CASSAQGQGVTGELFF. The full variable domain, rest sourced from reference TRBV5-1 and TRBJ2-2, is KAGVTQTPRYLIKTRGQQVTLSCSPISGHRSVSWYQQTPGQGLQFLFEYFSETQRNKGNFPGRFSGRQFSNSRSEMNVSTLELGDSALYLCASSAQGQGVTGELFFGEGSRLTVL.

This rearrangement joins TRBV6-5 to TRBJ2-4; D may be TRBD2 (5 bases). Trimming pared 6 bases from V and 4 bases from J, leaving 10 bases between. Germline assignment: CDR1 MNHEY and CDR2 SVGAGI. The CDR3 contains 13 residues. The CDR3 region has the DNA TGTGCCAGCAGGGGGAGTGGGAAAAACATTCAGTACTTC. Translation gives CASRGSGKNIQYF.

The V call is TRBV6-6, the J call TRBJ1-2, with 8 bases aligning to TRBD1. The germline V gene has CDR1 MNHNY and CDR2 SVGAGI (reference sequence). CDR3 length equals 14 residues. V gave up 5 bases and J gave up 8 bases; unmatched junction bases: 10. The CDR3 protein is CASSQADRAEGYTF. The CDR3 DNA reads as TGTGCCAGCAGTCAAGCGGACAGGGCTGAAGGCTACACCTTC.

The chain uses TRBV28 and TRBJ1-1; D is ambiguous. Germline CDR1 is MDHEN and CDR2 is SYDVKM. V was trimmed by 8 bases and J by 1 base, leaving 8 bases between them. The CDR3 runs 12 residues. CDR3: CASGSPNTEAFF. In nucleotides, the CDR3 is TGTGCCAGCGGCAGTCCGAACACTGAAGCTTTCTTT.

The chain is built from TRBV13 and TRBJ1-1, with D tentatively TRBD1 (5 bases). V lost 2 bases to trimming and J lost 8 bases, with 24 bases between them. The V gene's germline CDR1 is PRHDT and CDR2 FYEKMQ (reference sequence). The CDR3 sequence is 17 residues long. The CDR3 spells CASSLPLGLNDHPEAFF. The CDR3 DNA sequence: TGTGCCAGCAGCTTACCCTTGGGACTTAACGATCATCCAGAAGCTTTCTTT.

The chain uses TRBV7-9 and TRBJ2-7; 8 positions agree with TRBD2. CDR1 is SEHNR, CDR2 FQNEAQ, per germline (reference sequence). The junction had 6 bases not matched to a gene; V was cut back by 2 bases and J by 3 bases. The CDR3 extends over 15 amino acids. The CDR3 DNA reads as TGTGCCAGCAGCTTACGGCGGGAGGCCCACTACGAGCAGTACTTC. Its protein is CASSLRREAHYEQYF. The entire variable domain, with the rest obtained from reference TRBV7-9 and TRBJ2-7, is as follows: DTGVSQNPRHKITKRGQNVTFRCDPISEHNRLYWYRQTLGQGPEFLTYFQNEAQLEKSRLLSDRFSAERPKGSFSTLEIQRTEQGDSAMYLCASSLRREAHYEQYFGPGTRLTVT.

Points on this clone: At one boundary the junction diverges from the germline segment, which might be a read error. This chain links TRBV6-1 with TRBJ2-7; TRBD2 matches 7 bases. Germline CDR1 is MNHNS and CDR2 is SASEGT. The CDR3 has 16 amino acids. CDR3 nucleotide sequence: TGTGCCAGCAGGGAAGAGGTCGGGGGGAGGCTGGACGAGCAGTACTTC. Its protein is CASREEVGGRLDEQYF.

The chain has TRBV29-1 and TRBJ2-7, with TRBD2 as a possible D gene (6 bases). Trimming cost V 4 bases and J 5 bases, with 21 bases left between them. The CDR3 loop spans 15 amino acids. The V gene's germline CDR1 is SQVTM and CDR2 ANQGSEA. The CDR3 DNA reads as TGCAGCGTTGCCAGAGCGCCGGGGGTAGGCGACGAGCAGTACTTC. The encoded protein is CSVARAPGVGDEQYF.

The CDR3 region is CASSLSPQANTEAFF. CDR3 nucleotides: TGTGCCAGCAGCTTAAGCCCTCAGGCGAACACTGAAGCTTTCTTT. This chain links TRBV7-3 with TRBJ1-1, with D uncertain. Trimming shortened V by 1 base and J by 1 base, and 10 bases separated the two germline ends. The CDR3 consists of 15 residues. CDR1 is SGHTA, CDR2 FQGTGA, per germline.

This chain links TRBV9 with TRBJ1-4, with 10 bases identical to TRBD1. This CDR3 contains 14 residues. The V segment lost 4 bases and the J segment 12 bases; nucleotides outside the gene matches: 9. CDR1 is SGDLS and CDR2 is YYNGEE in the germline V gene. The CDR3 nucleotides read TGTGCCAGCAGCTCCCCCGGACAGGGGGGGGAACTGTTTTTT. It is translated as CASSSPGQGGELFF.

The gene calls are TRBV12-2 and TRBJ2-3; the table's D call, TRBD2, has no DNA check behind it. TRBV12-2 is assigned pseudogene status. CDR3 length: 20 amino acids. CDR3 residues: CASRLALGGSGDACTDTQYF. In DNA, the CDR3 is TGTGCAAGTCGCTTAGCCCTCGGGGGTAGCGGAGACGCCTGCACAGATACGCAGTATTTT.

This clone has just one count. CDR3 in DNA: TGTGCCAGCAGGGAGGGTTTAGATAACACTGAAGCTTTCTTT. Residues: CASREGLDNTEAFF. V and J are TRBV28 and TRBJ1-1; no definite D call. The CDR3 length is 14 residues. Germline CDR1 reads MDHEN; CDR2 reads SYDVKM. The V gene lost 6 bases and the J gene lost 2 bases, with 13 bases spanning the gap. The full variable domain, in which reference TRBV28 and TRBJ1-1 provide the parts outside the CDR3, is DVKVTQSSRYLVKRTGEKVFLECVQDMDHENMFWYRQDPGLGLRLIYFSYDVKMKEKGDIPEGYSVSREKKERFSLILESASTNQTSMYLCASREGLDNTEAFFGQGTRLTVV.

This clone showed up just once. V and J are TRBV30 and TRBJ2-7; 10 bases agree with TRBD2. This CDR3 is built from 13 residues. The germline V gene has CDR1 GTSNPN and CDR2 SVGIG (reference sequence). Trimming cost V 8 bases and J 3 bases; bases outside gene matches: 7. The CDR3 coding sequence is TGTGCCACACACCGGACTAGCGGCTACGAGCAGTACTTC. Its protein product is CATHRTSGYEQYF.

CDR3 sequence (DNA): TGTGCTAGTGGTTTGTCTGTGAGGGAGCAGTTCTTC. Translated: CASGLSVREQFF. The chain has TRBV12-5 and TRBJ2-1, with D unresolved. Trimming took 2 bases from V and 10 from J, leaving 9 bases between them. Germline V gene lookup returns CDR1 LGHNT and CDR2 FRNRAP. The CDR3 sequence is 12 residues long.

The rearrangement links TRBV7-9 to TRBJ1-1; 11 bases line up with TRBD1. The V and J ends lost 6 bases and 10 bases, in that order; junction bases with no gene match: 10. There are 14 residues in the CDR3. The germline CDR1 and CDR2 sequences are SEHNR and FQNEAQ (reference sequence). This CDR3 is CASSRWDRGFGAFF. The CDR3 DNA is TGTGCCAGCAGTCGTTGGGACAGGGGGTTCGGAGCTTTCTTT.

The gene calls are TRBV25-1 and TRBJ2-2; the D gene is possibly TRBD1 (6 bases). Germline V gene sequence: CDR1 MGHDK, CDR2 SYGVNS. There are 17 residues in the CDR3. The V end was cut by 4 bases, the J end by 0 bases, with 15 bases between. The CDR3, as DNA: TGTGCCAGCAGTGCCCTACTCGGGACATCGAACACCGGGGAGCTGTTTTTT. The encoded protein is CASSALLGTSNTGELFF.

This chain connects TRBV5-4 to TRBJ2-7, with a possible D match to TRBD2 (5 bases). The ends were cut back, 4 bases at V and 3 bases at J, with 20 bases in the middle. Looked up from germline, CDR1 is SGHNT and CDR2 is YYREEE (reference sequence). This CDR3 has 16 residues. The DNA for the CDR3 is TGTGCCAGCAGCCCCCGCCTAGGCGGGCGGCTCTACGAGCAGTACTTC. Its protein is CASSPRLGGRLYEQYF.

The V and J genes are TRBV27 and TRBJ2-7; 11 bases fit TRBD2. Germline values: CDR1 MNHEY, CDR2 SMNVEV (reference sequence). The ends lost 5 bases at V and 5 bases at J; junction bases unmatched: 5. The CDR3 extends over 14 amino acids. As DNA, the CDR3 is TGTGCCAGCAGTCGTAGCGGGAGGGCCAACGAGCAGTACTTC. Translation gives CASSRSGRANEQYF.

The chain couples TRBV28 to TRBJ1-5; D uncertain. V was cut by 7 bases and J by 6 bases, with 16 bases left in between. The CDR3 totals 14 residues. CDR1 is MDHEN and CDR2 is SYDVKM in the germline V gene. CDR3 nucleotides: TGTGCCAGCAACTCCCGGGGTAGTAGTCAGCCCCAGCATTTT. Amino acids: CASNSRGSSQPQHF.